The rows below give T cell receptor beta chains drawn from one sample of a study of beta chain features in type 1 diabetes. Some clones are missing from TCRdb's copy, which holds only in-frame ones; the method was immunoSEQ multiplex PCR. The sample consists of under 900,000 clones, 15% to 20% of them appearing once. Material for sequencing was naive CD4+ T cells from blood. The receptors stem from a woman younger than 30 in good health. Both conserved end residues are part of each CDR3. Each record gives: D gene, J gene, V gene, clone size, CDR3 protein, CDR3 DNA. A D gene is named only where the DNA matches it firmly. Not every row has a clone size; where given, it reads once, few, many or a size class.

- TRBJ2-7 TRBV25-1 - CASRSMSYEQYF TGTGCCAGCCGGTCTATGTCCTACGAGCAGTACTTC
TRBD1 TRBJ1-6 TRBV10-3 - CAISESLTGGNSPLHF TGTGCCATCAGTGAGTCCCTCACAGGGGGAAATTCTCCCCTCCACTTT
- TRBJ2-5 TRBV5-1 - CASSLVHETQYF TGCGCCAGCAGCTTGGTTCACGAGACCCAGTACTTC
- TRBJ2-6 TRBV28 few CASRDLFEGHSSSGANVLTF TGTGCCAGCAGAGACTTATTTGAGGGTCACAGCTCCTCTGGGGCCAACGTCCTGACTTTC
TRBD2 TRBJ2-2 TRBV7-3 - CASSLYGLAGDTGELFF TGTGCCAGCAGCTTATATGGACTAGCGGGAGACACCGGGGAGCTGTTTTTT
- TRBJ1-5 TRBV18 few CASSPGARQPQHF TGTGCCAGCTCACCCGGTGCGAGGCAGCCCCAGCATTTT
- TRBJ2-3 TRBV19 - CASSIHRGLAGTDTQYF TGTGCCAGTAGTATCCATCGCGGTCTGGCTGGCACAGATACGCAGTATTTT
- TRBJ2-3 TRBV9 few CASSVGAGTDTQYF TGTGCCAGCAGCGTTGGAGCGGGCACAGATACGCAGTATTTT
TRBD2 TRBJ2-1 TRBV9 - CASSVTSGNDEQFF TGTGCCAGCAGCGTGACTAGCGGGAACGATGAGCAGTTCTTC
- TRBJ1-2 TRBV7-2 few CASSLMQTGYGYTF TGTGCCAGCAGCTTAATGCAGACCGGGTATGGCTACACCTTC
- TRBJ2-7 TRBV19 few CASSIGTGSYEQYF TGTGCCAGTAGTATAGGAACAGGATCCTACGAGCAGTACTTC
- TRBJ1-5 TRBV7-8 - CASSFSSNQPQHF TGTGCCAGCAGCTTCTCAAGCAATCAGCCCCAGCATTTT
- TRBJ1-5 TRBV11-2 few CASSGDSRAQPQHF TGTGCCAGCAGCGGGGACTCCCGAGCTCAGCCCCAGCATTTT
- TRBJ1-1 TRBV5-4 - CASRLLTGSKTLNTEAFF TGTGCCAGCAGGCTACTTACAGGGTCGAAAACCTTGAACACTGAAGCTTTCTTT
TRBD2 TRBJ2-1 TRBV28 - CASSQRSGSSYNEQFF TGTGCCAGCAGCCAGAGAAGCGGGAGCTCCTACAATGAGCAGTTCTTC
- TRBJ2-5 TRBV19 few CASKARAMGTQYF TGTGCCAGTAAGGCGAGAGCCATGGGGACCCAGTACTTC
- TRBJ2-1 TRBV28 - CASSLSGPYNEQFF TGTGCCAGCAGTTTAAGCGGGCCTTACAATGAGCAGTTCTTC
- TRBJ2-6 TRBV7-8 - CASSLEPGAGANVLTF TGTGCCAGCAGCTTAGAGCCTGGGGCTGGGGCCAACGTCCTGACTTTC
- TRBJ1-1 TRBV5-6 - CASSLVAGATEAFF TGTGCCAGCAGCTTGGTTGCAGGGGCCACTGAAGCTTTCTTT
TRBD2 TRBJ2-1 TRBV19 few CASRLRLAGEYDEQFF TGTGCCAGTAGACTACGACTAGCGGGAGAATATGATGAGCAGTTCTTC
- TRBJ1-1 TRBV19 few CASSISNTEAFF TGTGCCAGTAGTATTTCGAACACTGAAGCTTTCTTT
- TRBJ2-1 TRBV4-1 once CASSPSRTETYNEQFF TGCGCCAGCAGCCCCTCTCGGACCGAGACCTACAATGAGCAGTTCTTC
TRBD1 TRBJ2-7 TRBV18 few CASSLRQGGYEQYF TGTGCCAGCTCACTTCGACAGGGGGGCTACGAGCAGTACTTC
- TRBJ2-5 TRBV7-2 few CASSSGLGETQYF TGTGCCAGCAGCTCGGGCTTAGGAGAGACCCAGTACTTC
TRBD1 TRBJ2-7 TRBV6-5 - CASSYSAATGSYEQYF TGTGCCAGCAGTTACTCGGCCGCGACAGGGTCCTACGAGCAGTACTTC
TRBD1 TRBJ1-5 TRBV2 few CASSAQQGTQPQHF TGTGCCAGCAGCGCCCAACAGGGGACCCAGCCCCAGCATTTT
TRBD2 TRBJ2-5 TRBV7-2 - CASSTGLAGGRQYF TGTGCCAGCAGCACCGGACTAGCGGGAGGAAGGCAGTACTTC
TRBD1 TRBJ2-7 TRBV27 few CAIARDRNEQYF TGTGCCATCGCTCGGGACAGGAACGAGCAGTACTTC
TRBD2 TRBJ2-3 TRBV11-2 few CASSPPNLLAGGVTDTQYF TGTGCCAGCAGCCCGCCGAACCTACTAGCGGGAGGGGTCACAGATACGCAGTATTTT
TRBD2 TRBJ2-7 TRBV5-1 - CASSLGGTSGRAVYEQYF TGCGCCAGCAGCTTGGGAGGGACTAGCGGGAGGGCCGTCTACGAGCAGTACTTC
- TRBJ1-2 TRBV10-3 few CAISESRDNYGYTF TGTGCCATCAGTGAGTCGAGGGATAACTATGGCTACACCTTC
- TRBJ1-2 TRBV28 - CAILQGFGYTF TGTGCCATCCTACAGGGATTCGGCTACACCTTC
- TRBJ2-2 TRBV2 - CASTRGRENTGELFF TGTGCCAGCACCAGGGGCAGGGAGAACACCGGGGAGCTGTTTTTT
- TRBJ2-5 TRBV11-2 - CASSLGLETQYF TGTGCCAGCAGTTTAGGGCTGGAGACCCAGTACTTC
- TRBJ2-3 TRBV6-5 - CASSLQGSTDTQYF TGTGCCAGCAGTCTACAGGGAAGCACAGATACGCAGTATTTT
TRBD2 TRBJ2-7 TRBV5-6 few CASSSTGLAGVEQYF TGTGCCAGCAGCTCGACGGGACTAGCGGGAGTTGAGCAGTACTTC
- TRBJ2-1 TRBV15 - CATSTLAINEQFF TGTGCCACCAGCACGCTAGCGATAAATGAGCAGTTCTTC
- TRBJ2-3 TRBV11-2 - CASSRDRPSTDTQYF TGTGCCAGCAGCCGGGACCGGCCAAGCACAGATACGCAGTATTTT
- TRBJ2-6 TRBV28 few CASSFSGAGANVLTF TGTGCCAGCAGTTTTTCAGGGGCTGGGGCCAACGTCCTGACTTTC
- TRBJ2-3 TRBV18 once CASTLGRTDTQYF TGTGCCAGCACTCTCGGCCGCACAGATACGCAGTATTTT
- TRBJ1-1 TRBV28 - CASIEHQNTEAFF TGTGCCAGCATAGAACACCAGAACACTGAAGCTTTCTTT
- TRBJ1-2 TRBV2 - CASSEATAGGGGYTF TGTGCCAGCAGTGAAGCCACCGCCGGTGGGGGTGGCTACACCTTC
TRBD1 TRBJ2-7 TRBV7-9 - CASSSRQGDSYEQYF TGTGCCAGCAGCTCCAGACAGGGCGACTCCTACGAGCAGTACTTC
- TRBJ1-1 TRBV19 - CASSRGSGRYTEAFF TGTGCCAGTAGCCGAGGGTCGGGACGGTACACTGAAGCTTTCTTT